This T cell receptor (beta chain) was identified in a study of blood T cell repertoires in COVID-19 (dated by TCRdb to the early 2020s). The study in broad terms: Samples covering the acute and convalescent phases of COVID-19 were provided by collaborators in the United States, Italy and Spain. The material from the prospective study consisted of cDNA or gDNA derived from T cells, B-cell-depleted T cells, or PBMCs. Deeply sampled blood TCRbeta repertoires from subjects exposed to, actively infected with, or recovered from COVID-19 were included in the dataset. The repertoires were released in a freely available public database intended as a resource for research on the immune response to SARS-CoV-2. Samples were obtained from the ongoing ImmuneRACE study (first 160 participants) and from about 1,300 subjects provided by 6 global collaborators. Sample metadata almost always included a de-identified subject ID, COVID-19 status, age in years and sex. Where available, HLA class I and class II types were obtained from metadata supplied by the sample provider rather than from assay-based typing.

The sample holds a few counts of this clone. Its target antigen remains unknown. Qualities for individual bases were not recorded, and no much larger clone is one base off. The immunoSEQ Assay, a bias-controlled multiplex PCR, was used to amplify TCRbeta CDR3 regions from genomic DNA. Regarding the original processing steps: Nucleated cell counts per sample were estimated from amplification of reference gene primers within the assay. To quantify the absolute abundance of each unique TCRbeta CDR3 rearrangement, sequence reads were collapsed and filtered. For each sample, productive Simpson clonality was calculated by taking the square root of Simpson's diversity index across productive rearrangements. The table was pulled from immuneACCESS by TCRdb, which kept in-frame rearrangements only. Such tables lose some clones; where checked, under half of the loss comes from unresolved V genes, and the rest has no known cause. The DNA gave D and trimming, while V, J and clone size come from that table. Present in this sample are over 350,000 clones, 87% of which were seen just once. Approximately 10% of the sample rests with the top ten.

Participants in the prospective study were enrolled through a virtual design, were aged about 18 to 100 years, and lived in roughly 25 United States geographic areas. In the prospective study, participants were assigned to cohorts based on the clinical history participants reported in a screening survey and a study questionnaire. ImmuneRACE Cohort 3 recovered participants were defined by two consecutive negative NP/OP PCR tests, healthcare professional clearance, or symptom resolution. Each participant in the prospective study had whole blood, serum and a nasopharyngeal or oropharyngeal swab collected by mobile phlebotomists. Over an approximately 2-month period, participants in the prospective study had the option of providing additional blood draws and questionnaires. Before DNA extraction, blood samples from the prospective study were shipped at room temperature or frozen. Beyond this particular receptor, the publication reports: Clinical and demographic metadata were provided uncurated, with the amount varying by source and participant.

From its cysteine to its phenylalanine, the CDR3 spans 15 amino acids. Only CDR3 DNA is held: 45 bases, read in frame from base 1. CDR1 and CDR2 are read off the germline V gene as MGHRA and YSYEKL. The V end loses 2 bases and the J end loses 0 bases, and a stretch of 11 bases separates them. The sequenced sample consisted of PBMCs or T cells enriched from blood (not recorded which). This TCR was sampled from a woman aged 45 to 65 who had recovered from COVID-19. The V and J segments used are TRBV4-1 and TRBJ2-7; a tentative D call is TRBD2 (5 bases match). The DNA sequence follows: TGCGCCAGCAGCCAAACTTATACTAGCTCCTACGAGCAGTACTTC. The resulting protein is CASSQTYTSSYEQYF.